This T cell receptor (beta chain) comes out of a study of blood T cell repertoires in COVID-19. Across the whole study: Acute and convalescent COVID-19 specimens originated in the United States, Italy and Spain. Nucleic acid was either cDNA or gDNA, and it came from T cells, B-cell-depleted T cells, or PBMCs.

This clone appeared a single time. In the study's own analysis: For nucleated cells, counts were estimated from reference gene primer amplification. Profiled with immunoSEQ multiplex PCR; TCRdb holds only in-frame clones, not every one. For V, J and clone size, that table is used; D and trimming come from the DNA. The sample holds around 200,000 clones, 87% seen once. Germline V gives CDR1 WSHSY, CDR2 SAAADI. After removal of 5 bases from V and 5 bases from J, the junction contained 13 bases not matched to a gene. This CDR3 is 18 amino acids long. The source of this sequence is a man in his 60s who had recovered from COVID-19. The sequenced sample consisted of peripheral blood. The chain joins TRBV10-2 to TRBJ2-7, with 15 bases aligning to TRBD2. The CDR3 DNA follows: TGCGCCAGCAGTAGAGGCCAGGGACTAGCGGGAGGATCCAACGAGCAGTACTTC. Its protein is CASSRGQGLAGGSNEQYF.